Presented here are 18 T cell receptor beta chains from one specimen sequenced in a study of cytomegalovirus exposure and HLA in healthy donors. Only in-frame clones appear in the TCRdb table, and some are missing; sequencing was by immunoSEQ multiplex PCR. The sample holds some 67,000 clones, 94% seen once. Sequencing was done on a sample of PBMCs. These receptors originate from a young woman in good health and CMV-seronegative.

The rearrangement uses TRBV9 and TRBJ2-2; 7 bases line up with TRBD1. V lost 1 base and J lost 0; bases outside the gene matches: 9. Germline CDR1 and CDR2: SGDLS and YYNGEE. This CDR3 comprises 18 residues. CDR3 DNA: TGTGCCAGCAGCGTAACCCCCCCGGGACAGACGAACACCGGGGAGCTGTTTTTT. Residues: CASSVTPPGQTNTGELFF. The whole variable domain, remainder taken from reference TRBV9 and TRBJ2-2, is DSGVTQTPKHLITATGQRVTLRCSPRSGDLSVYWYQQSLDQGLQFLIQYYNGEERAKGNILERFSAQQFPDLHSELNLSSLELGDSALYFCASSVTPPGQTNTGELFFGEGSRLTVL.

The CDR3: CASKEGQGYADTQYF. In nucleotides, the CDR3 is TGTGCCAGTAAGGAGGGACAGGGGTACGCAGATACGCAGTATTTT. V and J are TRBV19 and TRBJ2-3; 10 bases align to TRBD1. In germline, CDR1 is LNHDA, CDR2 SQIVND (reference sequence). V lost 7 bases to trimming and J lost 4 bases; unmatched junction nucleotides: 8. The CDR3 length is 15 residues.

The J gene is TRBJ2-1, the V gene TRBV30; D is perhaps TRBD1 (6 bases). The CDR3 sequence is 14 residues long. Germline V CDR1 and CDR2: GTSNPN, SVGIG (reference sequence). V was shortened by 6 bases and J by 0 bases, with 12 bases between the two germline ends. Here the CDR3 reads CACRQVSSYNEQFF. CDR3 DNA: TGTGCCTGCAGACAGGTGAGCTCCTACAATGAGCAGTTCTTC.

The rearrangement joins TRBV2 to TRBJ2-1; 8 bases align to TRBD2. Trimming removed 3 bases from V and 3 bases from J; junction bases left unmatched: 4. Germline-derived CDR1 and CDR2 are SNHLY and FYNNEI. The CDR3 consists of 15 residues. This chain's CDR3 is CASSDPSGFYNEQFF. The DNA of the CDR3 is TGTGCCAGCAGTGACCCTAGCGGGTTCTACAATGAGCAGTTCTTC.

V and J are TRBV9 and TRBJ2-5; TRBD1 is a possible D gene (6 bases). The ends were cut back, 1 base at V and 1 base at J, with 11 bases in the middle. The CDR3 covers 15 residues. Germline lookup yields CDR1 SGDLS and CDR2 YYNGEE. CDR3 region: CASSVSAGVQETQYF. The CDR3 DNA reads as TGTGCCAGCAGCGTATCAGCAGGGGTCCAAGAGACCCAGTACTTC.

This clone has a single count. In DNA, the CDR3 is TGTGCCAGCGGAAAGACAGGGGGGTTAGGAAACACCATATATTTT. Protein sequence: CASGKTGGLGNTIYF. The V and J genes are TRBV27 and TRBJ1-3; 9 nucleotides match TRBD1. The germline V gene has CDR1 MNHEY and CDR2 SMNVEV (reference sequence). CDR3 size: 15 residues. V lost 8 bases to trimming and J lost 4 bases; unmatched junction nucleotides: 9.

J is TRBJ2-2 and V is TRBV18; 7 bases are shared with TRBD1. The CDR3 runs 14 residues. Looked up from germline, CDR1 is KGHSH and CDR2 is LQKENI. Germline trimming cut 2 bases from V and 3 bases from J; bases unmatched to any gene: 0. The CDR3 bases are TGTGCCAGCTCACCAGGGACAGACACCGGGGAGCTGTTTTTT. Translating it yields CASSPGTDTGELFF.

The chain links TRBV2 to TRBJ2-3; TRBD1 is a possible D gene (6 bases). The germline V and J ends were trimmed by 9 bases and 2 bases, with 9 bases remaining between them. The CDR3 totals 12 residues. The germline CDR1 and CDR2 sequences are SNHLY and FYNNEI. The CDR3 protein is CARDSYTDTQYF. In DNA form, the CDR3 reads TGTGCCAGGGACAGCTACACAGATACGCAGTATTTT.

The chain recombines TRBV6-5 with TRBJ2-2; 7 bases map to TRBD2. V lost 6 bases to trimming and J lost 4 bases; unmatched junction nucleotides: 8. This CDR3 is built from 15 residues. In germline, CDR1 is MNHEY, CDR2 SVGAGI. The CDR3 DNA sequence: TGTGCCAGCAGGAGCGGGACTGGACTCACCGGGGAGCTGTTTTTT. It specifies CASRSGTGLTGELFF.

The chain couples TRBV6-5 to TRBJ2-4; the D gene is possibly TRBD1 (6 bases). The CDR3 runs to 13 residues. The germline CDR1 and CDR2 sequences are MNHEY and SVGAGI. Trimming removed 6 bases at V and 8 bases at J, with 14 bases between. DNA for the CDR3: TGTGCCAGCAGGGATACAGGGTTGGACATTCAGTACTTC. It encodes CASRDTGLDIQYF.

This clone has a handful of counts. The rearrangement links TRBV5-5 to TRBJ2-2; D possibly corresponds to TRBD1 (5 bases). V was cut by 5 bases and J by 5 bases, with 16 bases left in between. The CDR3 is 15 amino acids. CDR1 is SGHKS, CDR2 YYEKEE, per germline (reference sequence). In DNA, the CDR3 is TGTGCCAGCAGTCCTCAGGACACGAGTACCGGGGAGCTGTTTTTT. It specifies CASSPQDTSTGELFF.

The chain joins TRBV5-5 to TRBJ1-2; 11 positions match TRBD1. V shed 0 bases and J 4 bases; nucleotides not matched to a gene: 2. The CDR3 is made up of 15 amino acids. Germline V gives CDR1 SGHKS, CDR2 YYEKEE (reference sequence). The CDR3 DNA follows: TGTGCCAGCAGCTTGGGGGACAGGGGGAGCTATGGCTACACCTTC. It encodes CASSLGDRGSYGYTF.

The chain recombines TRBV5-1 with TRBJ2-7, with 8 nucleotides matching TRBD1. The CDR3 covers 13 residues. The germline V gene encodes CDR1 SGHRS and CDR2 YFSETQ. The V segment lost 0 bases and the J segment 7 bases; nucleotides outside the gene matches: 3. The CDR3 sequence: CASSLGTGSEQYF. The CDR3 coding sequence is TGCGCCAGCAGCTTGGGGACAGGGAGTGAGCAGTACTTC.

Comment on this clone: Sequence at one end of the junction differs from germline and may be a read error. This chain links TRBV4-3 with TRBJ2-4, with TRBD1 matching over 7 bases. CDR1 and CDR2 (germline): LGHNA, YSLEER. The CDR3 runs 16 residues. The CDR3 DNA sequence: TGCGCCAGCAGCCAAGATTGGGACAGTGCCACAAACATTCAGTACTTC. This encodes CASSQDWDSATNIQYF.

The chain joins TRBV25-1 to TRBJ2-5; no clear D gene. The CDR3 spans 11 residues. With 5 bases removed from V and 4 bases from J, the gap between germline ends came to 5 bases. The germline CDR1 and CDR2 sequences are MGHDK and SYGVNS. For the CDR3, the DNA is TGTGCCAGCAGTAACTTAGAGACCCAGTACTTC. Amino acids: CASSNLETQYF. The whole variable domain, remainder taken from reference TRBV25-1 and TRBJ2-5, is EADIYQTPRYLVIGTGKKITLECSQTMGHDKMYWYQQDPGMELHLIHYSYGVNSTEKGDLSSESTVSRIRTEHFPLTLESARPSHTSQYLCASSNLETQYFGPGTRLLVL.

This chain links TRBV7-6 with TRBJ2-3; weak D call: TRBD1 (6 bases). Trimming pared 5 bases from V and 2 bases from J, leaving 11 bases between. This CDR3 has 14 residues. The germline gives CDR1 SGHVS, CDR2 FNYEAQ. The CDR3 coding sequence is TGTGCCAGCAGCCACGGGACAACCACAGATACGCAGTATTTT. This gives the protein CASSHGTTTDTQYF.

This chain links TRBV27 with TRBJ2-7; D might be TRBD2 (7 bases). V lost 11 bases to trimming and J lost 0 bases, with 17 bases between them. This CDR3 comprises 14 residues. Germline CDR1 reads MNHEY; CDR2 reads SMNVEV (reference sequence). The CDR3 DNA follows: TGTGCCGCGGGGGCCAGGGGAAGCTCCTACGAGCAGTACTTC. It is translated as CAAGARGSSYEQYF.

This clone has a single count. The V call is TRBV5-5, the J call TRBJ1-4; a possible D gene is TRBD1 (5 bases). The CDR3 loop spans 16 amino acids. Germline V CDR1 and CDR2: SGHKS, YYEKEE (reference sequence). The V and J ends lost 2 bases and 8 bases respectively, with 19 bases between them. The CDR3 protein is CASSFSPARAGEKLFF. The DNA for the CDR3 is TGTGCCAGCAGCTTTAGTCCCGCCAGGGCAGGAGAAAAACTGTTTTTT. The variable domain in full, completed from reference TRBV5-5 and TRBJ1-4, reads DAGVTQSPTHLIKTRGQQVTLRCSPISGHKSVSWYQQVLGQGPQFIFQYYEKEERGRGNFPDRFSARQFPNYSSELNVNALLLGDSALYLCASSFSPARAGEKLFFGSGTQLSVL.